This T cell receptor beta chain was identified in a study of CXCR3-negative and CXCR3-positive naive CD8 T cells. Study in general: There were around 140 million TRB reads altogether, and each library had about 1.5 +/- 0.3 million of them. Overall study findings and caveats: Whereas both naive subsets had comparably high diversity, memory CD8+ cells had much lower diversity. CXCR3-positive naive cells had TRB CDR3s that were more hydrophobic than CXCR3-negative naive cells had.

cDNA libraries for TRB were generated by 5' RACE incorporating UMI labels. TCRdb reanalyzed the 5' RACE reads, giving one entry per CDR3 protein sequence and no DNA. The listing records under 85,000 distinct CDR3 sequences. Points on this clonotype: The antigen remains unidentified.

This CDR3 comprises 18 residues. Looked up from germline, CDR1 is SGHDN and CDR2 is FVKESK. In triplicate, each CD8+ T cell subset was sorted at 250,000 to 350,000 cells per replicate. J is TRBJ2-6 and V is TRBV14; TCRdb gives TRBD1 as the D gene, but with no DNA this cannot be confirmed. Material: naive CXCR3+ CD8+ T cells from blood. The subset denotes: CD45RO-CCR7+CD27+CD95- naive CD8+ T cells expressing CXCR3 (TNR3+). This receptor was obtained from a human donor in good health. Some clones in this sample may be carry-over from other donors' samples. CDR3 loop: CASSQGTGLLSGANVLTF.